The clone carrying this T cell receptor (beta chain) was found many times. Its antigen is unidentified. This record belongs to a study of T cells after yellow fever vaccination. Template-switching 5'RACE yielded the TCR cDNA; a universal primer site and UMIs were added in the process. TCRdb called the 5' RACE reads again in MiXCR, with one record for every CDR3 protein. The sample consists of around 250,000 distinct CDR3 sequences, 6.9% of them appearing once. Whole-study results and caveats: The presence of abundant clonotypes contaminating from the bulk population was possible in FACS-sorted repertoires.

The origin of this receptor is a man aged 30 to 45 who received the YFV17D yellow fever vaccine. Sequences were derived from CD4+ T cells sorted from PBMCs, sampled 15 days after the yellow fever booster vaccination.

The CDR3 reads CASSRRDRESTDTQYF. CDR3 DNA: TGTGCCAGCAGTCGCCGGGACCGAGAAAGCACAGATACGCAGTATTTT. The chain couples TRBV7-6 to TRBJ2-3, with D perhaps being TRBD1 or TRBD2 (5 bases each). Germline-derived CDR1 and CDR2 are SGHVS and FNYEAQ. This CDR3 has 16 residues. Trimming removed 6 bases from V and 0 bases from J, with 16 bases in between.